The source of this T cell receptor beta chain is a study of CD8 T cells in ankylosing spondylitis. MiXCR, run by TCRdb on the 5' RACE reads, gives a single entry per CDR3 protein. The sample comprises around 150,000 distinct CDR3 sequences, approximately 7.3% of which are singletons, and approximately 13% rests with the top ten. This clonotype was found many times. Trimming shortened V by 0 bases and J by 7 bases, and 6 bases separated the two germline ends. The CDR3 extends over 13 amino acids. Germline CDR1 reads LNHNV; CDR2 reads YYDKDF (reference sequence). The rearrangement links TRBV15 to TRBJ2-2; perhaps TRBD2 as D (5 bases). Sequences were obtained from blood, either unsorted or a sorted T cell fraction (not recorded which). The receptor comes from a female donor with ankylosing spondylitis or in good health (not recorded which). The chain's CDR3 is CATSRDRGGELFF. CDR3 sequence (DNA): TGTGCCACCAGCAGAGATCGGGGCGGGGAGCTGTTTTTT.